This T cell receptor beta chain emerged from a study of blood T cell repertoires in COVID-19. Study in general: PBMCs, B-cell-depleted T cells, or T cells provided the cDNA or gDNA that made up the material.

Deletions cut 0 bases from V and 2 bases from J, with 14 bases between. The CDR3 sequence is 16 residues long. CDR1 and CDR2 (germline): LGHDT, YNNKEL (reference sequence). Using immunoSEQ multiplex PCR, the repertoire was profiled, and TCRdb retains in-frame clones only, with some absent. Here the sample spans 250,000 or so clones, 75% to 85% being singletons. The sequenced material came from peripheral blood. This receptor was identified in a human donor in a cohort sampled during active COVID-19. This rearrangement joins TRBV3-1 (or the pseudogene TRBV3-2) to TRBJ2-7; tentative D call: TRBD1 (6 bases). The CDR3 reads CASSQEAWDTAYEQYF. CDR3 DNA sequence: TGTGCCAGCAGCCAAGAAGCTTGGGACACAGCCTACGAGCAGTACTTC.